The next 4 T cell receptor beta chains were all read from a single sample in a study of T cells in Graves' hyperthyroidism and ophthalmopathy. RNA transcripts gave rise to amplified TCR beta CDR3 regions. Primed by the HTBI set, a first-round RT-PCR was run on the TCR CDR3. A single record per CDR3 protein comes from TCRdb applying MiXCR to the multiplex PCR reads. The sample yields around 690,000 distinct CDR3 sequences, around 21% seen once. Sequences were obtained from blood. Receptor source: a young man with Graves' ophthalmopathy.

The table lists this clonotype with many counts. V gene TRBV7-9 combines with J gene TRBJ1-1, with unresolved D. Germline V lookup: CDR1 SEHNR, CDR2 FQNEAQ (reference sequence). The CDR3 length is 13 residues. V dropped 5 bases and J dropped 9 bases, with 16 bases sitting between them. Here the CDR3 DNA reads TGTGCCAGCAGCCGTGGAGGAAGAGAGAAAGCTTTCTTT. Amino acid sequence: CASSRGGREKAFF.

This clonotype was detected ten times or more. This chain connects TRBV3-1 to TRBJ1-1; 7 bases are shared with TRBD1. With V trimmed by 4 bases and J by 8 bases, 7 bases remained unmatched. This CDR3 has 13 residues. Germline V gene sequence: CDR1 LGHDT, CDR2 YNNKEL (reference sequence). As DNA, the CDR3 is TGTGCCAGCAGCCCAGTGAACAGGGGCGAAGCTTTCTTT. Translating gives CASSPVNRGEAFF.

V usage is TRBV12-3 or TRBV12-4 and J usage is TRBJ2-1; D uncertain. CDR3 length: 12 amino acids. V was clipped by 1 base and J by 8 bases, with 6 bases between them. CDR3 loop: CASSLGVHEQFF. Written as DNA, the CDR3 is TGTGCCAGCAGTTTAGGAGTCCATGAGCAGTTCTTC.

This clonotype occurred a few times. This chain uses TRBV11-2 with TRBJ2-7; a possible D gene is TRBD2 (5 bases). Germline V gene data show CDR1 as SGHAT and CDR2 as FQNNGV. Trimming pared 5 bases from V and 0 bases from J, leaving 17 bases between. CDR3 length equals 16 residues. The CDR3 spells CASSLMSLTNSYEQYF. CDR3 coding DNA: TGTGCCAGCAGCCTCATGTCCTTGACTAACTCCTACGAGCAGTACTTC. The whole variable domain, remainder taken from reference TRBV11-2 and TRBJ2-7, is EAGVAQSPRYKIIEKRQSVAFWCNPISGHATLYWYQQILGQGPKLLIQFQNNGVVDDSQLPKDRFSAERLKGVDSTLKIQPAKLEDSAVYLCASSLMSLTNSYEQYFGPGTRLTVT.